Listed here are 27 T cell receptor beta chains from one sample, sequenced in a study of shared T cell receptors in the human thymus. Data came from immunoSEQ multiplex PCR; TCRdb stores just in-frame clones and leaves some out. The repertoire has roughly 710,000 clones, approximately 85% of them found once; the top ten carry roughly 0.01%. These data were likewise used in another study, on human thymus T cells.

Source material: thymocytes. These TCRs come from a girl under three years old with a congenital heart defect.

The rearrangement joins TRBV28 to TRBJ2-7, with 8 nucleotides matching TRBD1. The germline gives CDR1 MDHEN, CDR2 SYDVKM. The CDR3 totals 18 residues. V shed 4 bases and J 5 bases; nucleotides not matched to a gene: 19. The CDR3 is CASSSPSRPGGIKDEQYF. The DNA of the CDR3 is TGTGCCAGCAGTTCCCCTAGCCGTCCAGGGGGCATCAAAGACGAGCAGTACTTC.

The chain combines TRBV11-2 with TRBJ1-2; 9 bases agree with TRBD1. Per the germline V gene, CDR1 is SGHAT and CDR2 is FQNNGV. The CDR3 contains 17 residues. The V and J ends lost 0 bases and 8 bases, in that order; junction bases with no gene match: 13. CDR3: CASSLDMGGQGAEGYTF. The CDR3, as DNA: TGTGCCAGCAGCTTAGATATGGGGGGACAGGGTGCAGAGGGCTACACCTTC.

The chain links TRBV4-3 to TRBJ2-7, with D maybe TRBD1 (6 bases). The germline V gene encodes CDR1 LGHNA and CDR2 YSLEER. The CDR3 extends over 18 amino acids. Between the trimmed V and J ends, which lost 0 bases and 1 base, there was a span of 19 bases. This CDR3 reads CASSQDFGLRGGSYEQYF. For the CDR3, the DNA is TGCGCCAGCAGCCAAGATTTCGGATTAAGAGGGGGTTCCTACGAGCAGTACTTC.

V usage is TRBV10-3 and J usage is TRBJ2-3; D remains ambiguous. This CDR3 is built from 13 residues. Deletions cut 6 bases from V and 0 bases from J, with 7 bases between. CDR1 is ENHRY and CDR2 is SYGVKD in the germline V gene. The CDR3 nucleotides read TGTGCCATCAGAGCCCCTAGCACAGATACGCAGTATTTT. Translated: CAIRAPSTDTQYF.

V is TRBV27 and J is TRBJ2-7; the D gene is possibly TRBD2 (6 bases). The CDR3 extends over 12 amino acids. Germline loops: CDR1 MNHEY, CDR2 SMNVEV (reference sequence). The germline V and J ends were trimmed by 3 bases and 9 bases, with 12 bases remaining between them. The CDR3 sequence is CASSLHRGLQYF. DNA of the CDR3: TGTGCCAGCAGTTTGCACCGGGGGTTGCAGTACTTC.

This chain uses TRBV6-1 with TRBJ2-3, with 10 bases lining up with TRBD1. The germline V gene has CDR1 MNHNS and CDR2 SASEGT. V lost 6 bases and J lost 5; bases outside the gene matches: 5. This CDR3 spans 14 amino acids. As DNA, the CDR3 is TGTGCCAGCAGGACCGGGACAGGGGAAGATACGCAGTATTTT. Residues: CASRTGTGEDTQYF.

The chain carries TRBV6-5 and TRBJ1-1; possible D gene TRBD1, 6 bases. Germline V gene sequence: CDR1 MNHEY, CDR2 SVGAGI. V dropped 7 bases and J dropped 3 bases, with 18 bases sitting between them. The CDR3 extends over 15 amino acids. DNA for the CDR3: TGTGCCAGCACTCCTCGGGGGGGCCGGTACACTGAAGCTTTCTTT. This encodes CASTPRGGRYTEAFF.

The chain is built from TRBV4-3 and TRBJ1-2, with TRBD1 matching over 7 bases. The V segment lost 7 bases and the J segment 7 bases; nucleotides outside the gene matches: 9. The germline CDR1 and CDR2 sequences are LGHNA and YSLEER. There are 13 residues in the CDR3. CDR3 bases: TGCGCCAGCACCCACGACAGGGTGGGTGGCTACACCTTC. Its protein product is CASTHDRVGGYTF.

The rearrangement joins TRBV7-2 to TRBJ1-1; possible D gene TRBD1, 6 bases. Germline CDR1 reads SGHTA; CDR2 reads FQGNSA. V lost 2 bases, J lost 3 bases, and 19 bases lay in between. CDR3 length equals 17 residues. The CDR3 region is CASSLWQGRFLDTEAFF. CDR3 nucleotide sequence: TGTGCCAGCAGCTTATGGCAGGGGCGCTTTTTAGACACTGAAGCTTTCTTT.

This clone was found once. This rearrangement joins TRBV5-1 to TRBJ2-1, with D possibly TRBD1 on 6 matching bases. The germline CDR1 and CDR2 sequences are SGHRS and YFSETQ. V lost 4 bases and J 3 bases, leaving 14 bases between the germline ends. This CDR3 has 15 amino acids. The CDR3 DNA reads TGCGCCAGCAGCCCTGGACAGTTGATCTACAATGAGCAGTTCTTC. Amino acids: CASSPGQLIYNEQFF.

The J gene is TRBJ1-1, the V gene TRBV28, with D tentatively TRBD1 (6 bases). Trimming removed 6 bases at V and 1 base at J, with 9 bases between. The CDR3 totals 13 residues. Germline assignment: CDR1 MDHEN and CDR2 SYDVKM. This CDR3 reads CASRNRENTEAFF. CDR3 DNA sequence: TGTGCCAGCAGAAACAGGGAGAACACTGAAGCTTTCTTT.

The chain couples TRBV4-2 to TRBJ1-5; no clear D. This CDR3 contains 17 residues. Germline lookup yields CDR1 LGHNA and CDR2 YNFKEQ. Trimming removed 0 bases from V and 3 bases from J, with 15 bases in between. The CDR3, as DNA: TGTGCCAGCAGCCAAGATCTTGGGCAGCCTAACAATCAGCCCCAGCATTTT. Translation: CASSQDLGQPNNQPQHF.

J is TRBJ1-4 and V is TRBV30; 10 nucleotides align to TRBD1. The CDR3 runs 14 residues. The V gene end was trimmed by 4 bases and the J gene end by 7 bases; junction bases not matched to a gene: 6. Germline CDR1 is GTSNPN and CDR2 is SVGIG (reference sequence). The CDR3 spells CAWTPGQGREKLFF. In nucleotides, the CDR3 is TGTGCCTGGACCCCGGGACAGGGGCGTGAAAAACTGTTTTTT.

The chain has TRBV11-2 and TRBJ1-5; no reliable D call. This CDR3 contains 16 residues. CDR1 is SGHAT and CDR2 is FQNNGV in the germline V gene. Trimming shortened V by 0 bases and J by 4 bases, and 13 bases separated the two germline ends. CDR3 in amino acids: CASSLDVETPNQPQHF. CDR3 bases: TGTGCCAGCAGCTTAGATGTCGAGACACCGAATCAGCCCCAGCATTTT. Variable domain in full (rest from reference TRBV11-2 and TRBJ1-5): EAGVAQSPRYKIIEKRQSVAFWCNPISGHATLYWYQQILGQGPKLLIQFQNNGVVDDSQLPKDRFSAERLKGVDSTLKIQPAKLEDSAVYLCASSLDVETPNQPQHFGDGTRLSIL.

The gene calls are TRBV19 and TRBJ1-1, with 8 bases lining up with TRBD1. The CDR3 runs to 19 residues. V lost 0 bases and J lost 5; bases outside the gene matches: 17. The germline V gene has CDR1 LNHDA and CDR2 SQIVND (reference sequence). The CDR3: CASSIDPGTGRRFGTEAFF. DNA of the CDR3: TGTGCCAGTAGTATAGATCCGGGGACAGGTCGGAGGTTTGGGACTGAAGCTTTCTTT.

This chain connects TRBV29-1 to TRBJ2-3, with 9 bases aligning to TRBD2. V dropped 1 base and J dropped 1; count of bases not matched to a gene: 0. The CDR3 spans 14 residues. The V gene's germline CDR1 is SQVTM and CDR2 ANQGSEA. CDR3 protein: CSVEVAGGTDTQYF. DNA of the CDR3: TGCAGCGTTGAAGTAGCGGGGGGCACAGATACGCAGTATTTT.

The chain has TRBV5-6 and TRBJ1-1; perhaps TRBD1 as D (6 bases). The V end was cut by 5 bases, the J end by 1 base, with 18 bases between. This CDR3 region has 16 residues. Germline CDR1 and CDR2: SGHDT and YYEEEE. The CDR3 DNA follows: TGTGCCAGCAGTCGAATCTCCGGGACACCGAACACTGAAGCTTTCTTT. Its translation: CASSRISGTPNTEAFF. Full variable domain (missing parts from reference TRBV5-6 and TRBJ1-1): DAGVTQSPTHLIKTRGQQVTLRCSPKSGHDTVSWYQQALGQGPQFIFQYYEEEERQRGNFPDRFSGHQFPNYSSELNVNALLLGDSALYLCASSRISGTPNTEAFFGQGTRLTVV.

The J gene is TRBJ2-2, the V gene TRBV6-1, with D unclear. Trimming took 1 base from V and 0 from J, leaving 9 bases between them. The germline CDR1 and CDR2 sequences are MNHNS and SASEGT. CDR3 length equals 16 residues. CDR3 nucleotide sequence: TGTGCCAGCAGTGAAGGGGTCGGAGCGAACACCGGGGAGCTGTTTTTT. This gives the protein CASSEGVGANTGELFF.

The rearrangement joins TRBV2 to TRBJ1-4, with no clear D. The CDR3 has 13 residues. The germline V gene has CDR1 SNHLY and CDR2 FYNNEI. Trimming removed 8 bases at V and 8 bases at J, with 15 bases between. The CDR3 DNA reads as TGTGCCAGCGGTGGGTCCAGGCCCGAAAAACTGTTTTTT. Protein product: CASGGSRPEKLFF.

J is TRBJ1-4 and V is TRBV5-6; TRBD1 is a possible D gene (5 bases). CDR1 is SGHDT, CDR2 YYEEEE, per germline. V was pared by 0 bases and J by 8 bases, with 14 bases between. This CDR3 comprises 15 residues. This chain's CDR3 is CASSLGGVMEEKLFF. The CDR3 coding sequence is TGTGCCAGCAGCTTGGGGGGGGTTATGGAGGAAAAACTGTTTTTT. The full variable domain, in which reference TRBV5-6 and TRBJ1-4 provide the parts outside the CDR3, is DAGVTQSPTHLIKTRGQQVTLRCSPKSGHDTVSWYQQALGQGPQFIFQYYEEEERQRGNFPDRFSGHQFPNYSSELNVNALLLGDSALYLCASSLGGVMEEKLFFGSGTQLSVL.

This chain connects TRBV14 to TRBJ2-1; D unclear. The germline V gene has CDR1 SGHDN and CDR2 FVKESK. V was cut by 4 bases and J by 4 bases, with 11 bases left in between. This CDR3 is built from 14 residues. The CDR3 sequence is CASSRYGVYNEQFF. The CDR3 nucleotides are TGTGCCAGCAGCCGATATGGAGTTTACAATGAGCAGTTCTTC.

This sequence joins TRBV4-1 and TRBJ1-4; possible D gene TRBD1, 6 bases. The V end lost 4 bases, the J end lost 3 bases, and 12 bases lay between the germline ends. The germline CDR1 and CDR2 sequences are MGHRA and YSYEKL. This CDR3 has 15 amino acids. In nucleotides, the CDR3 is TGCGCCAGCAGCCCCCTACAGGGCTCTAATGAAAAACTGTTTTTT. Translating gives CASSPLQGSNEKLFF.

The chain joins TRBV15 to TRBJ2-2; 10 nucleotides line up with TRBD2. CDR3 size: 19 residues. Germline V lookup: CDR1 LNHNV, CDR2 YYDKDF (reference sequence). V gave up 0 bases and J gave up 2 bases; unmatched junction bases: 9. For the CDR3, the DNA is TGTGCCACCAGCAGAGACCCGGGGTCTAGCGGGGGCAACACCGGGGAGCTGTTTTTT. Protein sequence: CATSRDPGSSGGNTGELFF.

This clone was seen once. This chain connects TRBV5-1 to TRBJ2-3; perhaps TRBD1 as D (6 bases). V lost 1 base and J lost 0, with 18 bases in between. CDR3 size: 18 residues. Looked up from germline, CDR1 is SGHRS and CDR2 is YFSETQ. The CDR3 loop is CASSLQPGHAGSTDTQYF. The CDR3 DNA reads as TGCGCCAGCAGCTTGCAACCGGGACACGCCGGAAGCACAGATACGCAGTATTTT.

This clone occurred a few times. This chain links TRBV7-3 with TRBJ1-1; D is undetermined. CDR1 and CDR2 (germline): SGHTA, FQGTGA. The CDR3 is 14 residues long. Trimming stripped 3 bases from V and 2 bases from J, with 10 bases between. Here the CDR3 reads CASSFREINTEAFF. DNA for the CDR3: TGTGCCAGCAGCTTTCGGGAGATAAACACTGAAGCTTTCTTT.

The chain employs TRBV27 and TRBJ2-3, with TRBD2 matching over 8 bases. Germline-derived CDR1 and CDR2 are MNHEY and SMNVEV (reference sequence). V was pared by 10 bases and J by 5 bases, with 14 bases of the junction left unmatched. There are 15 residues in the CDR3. The chain's CDR3 is CATGGTREGVDTQYF. The DNA of the CDR3 is TGTGCCACCGGAGGGACTAGAGAGGGGGTAGATACGCAGTATTTT.

The chain uses TRBV28 and TRBJ2-5; D perhaps matches TRBD1 (6 bases). Trimming pared 5 bases from V and 9 bases from J, leaving 19 bases between. This CDR3 is 14 amino acids long. CDR1 is MDHEN and CDR2 is SYDVKM in the germline V gene. The chain's CDR3 is CASSIHQGQRAQYF. CDR3 sequence (DNA): TGTGCCAGCAGTATCCACCAGGGGCAGAGGGCCCAGTACTTC. The whole variable domain, filled in from reference TRBV28 and TRBJ2-5, reads DVKVTQSSRYLVKRTGEKVFLECVQDMDHENMFWYRQDPGLGLRLIYFSYDVKMKEKGDIPEGYSVSREKKERFSLILESASTNQTSMYLCASSIHQGQRAQYFGPGTRLLVL.